Described below is a single T cell receptor (beta chain) sequence and its context. Germline V gene data show CDR1 as KGHSH and CDR2 as LQKENI. This CDR3 contains 14 residues. Trimming at V came to 2 bases and at J to 1 base, leaving 2 bases not matched to a gene. This specimen comes from a study of blood T cell repertoires in COVID-19. The repertoire was sequenced with immunoSEQ multiplex PCR; TCRdb's copy has only in-frame clones and lacks some. The data hold about 58,000 clones, with approximately 78% observed a single time. The sequence was collected from a man aged 55 to 70 with COVID-19, enrolled during active disease. Specimen: peripheral blood. This sequence joins TRBV18 and TRBJ2-7, with 7 bases aligning to TRBD1. The CDR3 DNA sequence: TGTGCCAGCTCACCAGGGACAGCTTCCTACGAGCAGTACTTC. Translation: CASSPGTASYEQYF.